These 2 T cell receptor beta chains originate from one sample sequenced in a study of T-cell reconstitution after alpha-beta-depleted transplantation in children. Library preparation (for TCRbeta) was performed with unique molecular identifiers. TCRdb passed the PCR reads through MiXCR, listing each CDR3 protein once. Seen here are about 440,000 distinct CDR3 sequences, roughly 43% observed once, and the top ten hold under 35%. Sequences were derived from PBMCs, sampled before TCRalphabeta/CD19-depleted stem cell transplant. All receptors derive from a girl aged 2-10 years with aplastic anemia, due to receive a stem cell transplant.

CDR3 sequence reads: CASSSTSDRGLYEQYF. The CDR3 region has the DNA TGTGCCAGCAGTTCTACAAGCGATAGGGGACTCTACGAGCAGTACTTC. The chain joins TRBV6-5 to TRBJ2-7, with TRBD2 as a possible D gene (6 bases). CDR1 and CDR2 (germline): MNHEY, SVGAGI. The CDR3 totals 16 residues. V was shortened by 4 bases and J by 3 bases, with 19 bases between the two germline ends.

The rearrangement uses TRBV12-3 or TRBV12-4 and TRBJ1-2; D is ambiguous. The length of the CDR3 is 14 residues. The ends were cut back, 3 bases at V and 4 bases at J, with 12 bases in the middle. The CDR3 loop reads CASSLAFAFYGYTF. DNA for the CDR3: TGTGCCAGCAGTTTGGCCTTCGCTTTCTATGGCTACACCTTC.